This T cell receptor (beta chain) originates from a study of Graves' ophthalmopathy and Graves' hyperthyroidism. Across the whole study: If no ophthalmopathy appeared within 18 months of follow-up, hyperthyroidism was termed stable. General study findings and limits: Most thyroid clonotypes with frequency above 0.001 were detected in blood too.

Germline CDR1 and CDR2: DFQATT and SNEGSKA (reference sequence). CDR3 length: 15 amino acids. V lost 0 bases, J lost 4 bases, and 6 bases stayed unmatched. TCR beta CDR3 amplification used RNA transcripts. An opening RT-PCR round employed HTBI primers and preceded a second-round multiplex PCR. TCRdb processed the multiplex PCR reads anew with MiXCR; each CDR3 protein has one entry. The sample comprises around 1,000,000 distinct CDR3 sequences, about 35% of which are singletons, and over 8.5% rests with the top ten. Hyperthyroidism was new, under 2 months, in patients aged 18 to 65. This clonotype occurred many times. Its antigen is currently unknown.

Sequenced material: peripheral blood or thyroid tissue (not recorded which). The receptor was derived from an adult man with Graves' hyperthyroidism. The chain employs TRBV20-1 and TRBJ2-5; 9 nucleotides line up with TRBD2. The CDR3: CSARDSGGLGETQYF. Here the CDR3 DNA reads TGCAGTGCTAGAGATAGCGGGGGCCTGGGAGAGACCCAGTACTTC.